The 30 T cell receptor beta chains below come from one sample, sequenced in a study of T cell changes during pregnancy in multiple sclerosis. Profiled with immunoSEQ multiplex PCR; TCRdb holds only in-frame clones, not every one. Altogether around 100,000 clones are present, approximately 90% being singletons, with the ten largest covering around 0.76%. The specimen was peripheral blood, collected in the second trimester of pregnancy. These receptors were taken from a female donor in good health, enrolled as a control in a pregnancy study.

The V and J genes are TRBV10-3 and TRBJ2-5, with 11 bases that match TRBD2. The germline V gene has CDR1 ENHRY and CDR2 SYGVKD. CDR3 length equals 17 residues. J gave up 5 bases and V 3 bases, and 11 bases lay outside the gene matches. DNA for the CDR3: TGTGCCATCAGTGAACAGGTAGCGGGAGGGCCAGGGGAGACCCAGTACTTC. Amino acids: CAISEQVAGGPGETQYF.

V usage is TRBV19 and J usage is TRBJ1-2; TRBD1 aligns across 8 bases. CDR1 LNHDA and CDR2 SQIVND come from the germline V gene (reference sequence). CDR3 length equals 13 residues. V dropped 6 bases and J dropped 4; count of bases not matched to a gene: 4. The CDR3: CASRTGVGYGYTF. CDR3 in DNA: TGTGCCAGTAGGACAGGGGTTGGCTATGGCTACACCTTC.

The CDR3 coding sequence is TGTGCCAGTAGTATGGCCTCCATATTATCGAACACCGGGGAGCTGTTTTTT. Translation gives CASSMASILSNTGELFF. The V and J genes are TRBV19 and TRBJ2-2, with D unresolved. The CDR3 covers 17 residues. V was shortened by 3 bases and J by 0 bases, with 14 bases between the two germline ends. Germline-derived CDR1 and CDR2 are LNHDA and SQIVND (reference sequence).

This chain joins TRBV28 and TRBJ1-5; D remains ambiguous. The CDR3 contains 12 residues. Germline loops: CDR1 MDHEN, CDR2 SYDVKM. The ends were cut back, 6 bases at V and 6 bases at J, with 9 bases in the middle. The CDR3 protein is CASSSRVQPQHF. DNA for the CDR3: TGTGCCAGCAGCTCCCGAGTTCAGCCCCAGCATTTT.

The chain has TRBV18 and TRBJ1-4; 9 bases agree with TRBD1. Losses at the gene ends were 2 bases for V and 3 bases for J; bases not matched to a gene: 7. The CDR3 is made up of 17 amino acids. The germline V gene has CDR1 KGHSH and CDR2 LQKENI. This CDR3 reads CASSPGTGSPSNEKLFF. The CDR3 DNA follows: TGTGCCAGCTCACCAGGGACAGGGAGTCCCTCTAATGAAAAACTGTTTTTT. Based on the CDR3 plus reference TRBV18 and TRBJ1-4, the full variable domain is NAGVMQNPRHLVRRRGQEARLRCSPMKGHSHVYWYRQLPEEGLKFMVYLQKENIIDESGMPKERFSAEFPKEGPSILRIQQVVRGDSAAYFCASSPGTGSPSNEKLFFGSGTQLSVL.

This clone was detected once. V and J are TRBV6-1 and TRBJ2-1, with D perhaps matching TRBD2 (5 bases). V lost 10 bases and J lost 4, with 14 bases in between. Germline lookup yields CDR1 MNHNS and CDR2 SASEGT. The CDR3 is made up of 13 amino acids. Here the CDR3 reads CATTYSVYNEQFF. The CDR3 coding sequence is TGTGCCACTACGTATAGCGTGTACAATGAGCAGTTCTTC.

J is TRBJ1-5 and V is TRBV18, with D maybe TRBD1 (5 bases). The CDR3 consists of 15 residues. CDR1 and CDR2 (germline): KGHSH, LQKENI. V lost 2 bases and J 8 bases, leaving 16 bases between the germline ends. Here the CDR3 reads CASSPRQGREEPQHF. DNA of the CDR3: TGTGCCAGCTCACCAAGGCAGGGAAGGGAAGAGCCCCAGCATTTT.

The chain is built from TRBV7-9 and TRBJ2-3; TRBD2 matches at 13 bases. The CDR3 is 17 amino acids. Per germline, CDR1 SEHNR and CDR2 FQNEAQ (reference sequence). Trimming at V came to 5 bases and at J to 4 bases, leaving 9 bases not matched to a gene. DNA for the CDR3: TGTGCCAGCAGCCCTCGGACTAGCGGGAGACGCCCAGATACGCAGTATTTT. Translation gives CASSPRTSGRRPDTQYF.

V and J are TRBV2 and TRBJ2-3; TRBD1 is a possible D gene (5 bases). CDR3 length equals 12 residues. V was clipped by 2 bases and J by 5 bases, with 5 bases between them. The germline CDR1 and CDR2 sequences are SNHLY and FYNNEI. Written as DNA, the CDR3 is TGTGCCAGCAGTGAACAGGGAGATACGCAGTATTTT. Its protein product is CASSEQGDTQYF.

This chain joins TRBV7-9 and TRBJ2-1; 9 nucleotides align to TRBD2. This CDR3 comprises 14 residues. Trimming cost V 8 bases and J 6 bases; bases outside gene matches: 8. Germline CDR1 and CDR2: SEHNR and FQNEAQ (reference sequence). In DNA form, the CDR3 reads TGTGCCAGCGGGGCTAGCGGGGCTCCCAATGAGCAGTTCTTC. Encoded protein: CASGASGAPNEQFF.

This clone has just a few counts. V is TRBV23-1 and J is TRBJ2-7, with D possibly being TRBD1 (6 bases). TRBV23-1 is an open reading frame whose function is uncertain. The CDR3 covers 13 residues. Between the trimmed V and J ends, which lost 9 bases and 4 bases, there was a span of 16 bases. CDR3 nucleotide sequence: TGCGCCAGTAAATCCCTAACAGGGTACGAGCAGTACTTC. It codes for CASKSLTGYEQYF.

The V gene is TRBV30, the J gene TRBJ1-1; D unresolved. Trimming removed 5 bases from V and 3 bases from J, with 13 bases in between. The germline CDR1 and CDR2 sequences are GTSNPN and SVGIG (reference sequence). The CDR3 runs to 13 residues. CDR3: CAWSIGDHTEAFF. CDR3 sequence (DNA): TGTGCCTGGTCGATCGGGGATCACACTGAAGCTTTCTTT.

V is TRBV2 and J is TRBJ1-6, with D unclear. The CDR3 extends over 14 amino acids. Trimming shortened V by 0 bases and J by 10 bases, and 10 bases separated the two germline ends. The V gene's germline CDR1 is SNHLY and CDR2 FYNNEI. The CDR3 region has the DNA TGTGCCAGCAGTGAAGCGCGGGAGTTCTCACCCCTCCACTTT. Its protein is CASSEAREFSPLHF.

V and J are TRBV11-1 and TRBJ1-1, with TRBD1 matching 9 bases. There are 17 residues in the CDR3. V was clipped by 5 bases and J by 0 bases; unmatched bases: 10. CDR1 and CDR2 from the germline V gene are SGHAT and FQDESV (reference sequence). The CDR3 DNA reads TGTGCCAGCAGCCTTCGGACAGGGGACCTCATGAACACTGAAGCTTTCTTT. This sequence encodes CASSLRTGDLMNTEAFF.

This chain joins TRBV7-2 and TRBJ2-1; D call uncertain. CDR3 length equals 12 residues. Germline V lookup: CDR1 SGHTA, CDR2 FQGNSA. Trimming pared 0 bases from V and 7 bases from J, leaving 4 bases between. The CDR3 protein is CASSLAENEQFF. CDR3 DNA sequence: TGTGCCAGCAGCTTAGCTGAGAATGAGCAGTTCTTC.

This clone was seen only a few times. The CDR3 is CSVDFGQGYTEAFF. DNA of the CDR3: TGCAGCGTTGACTTCGGTCAGGGGTACACTGAAGCTTTCTTT. V usage is TRBV29-1 and J usage is TRBJ1-1; a weak D match, TRBD1 (6 bases). Germline assignment: CDR1 SQVTM and CDR2 ANQGSEA. V lost 3 bases, J lost 3 bases, and 14 bases lay in between. This CDR3 is built from 14 residues.

This sequence joins TRBV7-8 and TRBJ2-1; D perhaps matches TRBD2 (5 bases). CDR3 size: 14 residues. V lost 2 bases and J 4 bases, leaving 9 bases between the germline ends. Germline CDR1 SGHVS, CDR2 FQNEAQ. CDR3 nucleotides: TGTGCCAGCAGCTTACCCCCGGGGTACAATGAGCAGTTCTTC. As protein: CASSLPPGYNEQFF.

This clone was counted only a few times. The V call is TRBV5-1, the J call TRBJ1-1; 7 bases align to TRBD1. This CDR3 region has 14 residues. The V gene end was trimmed by 6 bases and the J gene end by 0 bases; junction bases not matched to a gene: 5. Germline V gene lookup returns CDR1 SGHRS and CDR2 YFSETQ. CDR3 sequence: CASTQDRLNTEAFF. The CDR3 DNA reads as TGCGCCAGCACCCAGGACAGGCTGAACACTGAAGCTTTCTTT.

J is TRBJ2-3 and V is TRBV5-4; possible D gene TRBD2, 7 bases. The CDR3 is 15 residues long. V was shortened by 3 bases and J by 3 bases, with 14 bases between the two germline ends. The germline V gene has CDR1 SGHNT and CDR2 YYREEE (reference sequence). CDR3 protein: CASSWEGGGTDTQYF. The CDR3 DNA is TGTGCCAGCAGCTGGGAGGGGGGCGGTACAGATACGCAGTATTTT.

The CDR3 reads CASSKGQKAFF. The CDR3 region has the DNA TGTGCCAGCAGTAAAGGACAGAAAGCTTTCTTT. The rearrangement links TRBV13 to TRBJ1-1; weak D call: TRBD1 (6 bases). The germline CDR1 and CDR2 sequences are PRHDT and FYEKMQ (reference sequence). V was pared by 6 bases and J by 9 bases, with 11 bases between. The CDR3 extends over 11 amino acids.

This chain connects TRBV7-8 to TRBJ2-2; D uncertain. The CDR3 has 16 amino acids. CDR1 and CDR2 from the germline V gene are SGHVS and FQNEAQ. V was shortened by 1 base and J by 0 bases, with 9 bases between the two germline ends. The CDR3, as DNA: TGTGCCAGCAGCTTAGTTGCCGTAGCGAACACCGGGGAGCTGTTTTTT. Translation gives CASSLVAVANTGELFF.

On this clone: Sequence at one end of the junction differs from germline and may be a read error. This sequence joins TRBV11-2 and TRBJ1-2, with a weak D call TRBD1 (6 bases). The germline gives CDR1 SGHAT, CDR2 FQNNGV. The CDR3 has 11 amino acids. In DNA, the CDR3 is TGTGCCAGCAGCTTTCAGGGGCTCCCCCGCTTC. Protein sequence: CASSFQGLPRF.

This chain joins TRBV18 and TRBJ1-2; D uncertain. The germline gives CDR1 KGHSH, CDR2 LQKENI. V shed 3 bases and J shed 0 bases, with 11 bases lying between them. The CDR3 loop spans 15 amino acids. CDR3 sequence reads: CASSPPRWSNYGYTF. Written as DNA, the CDR3 is TGTGCCAGCTCACCCCCCCGGTGGTCTAACTATGGCTACACCTTC.

The chain recombines TRBV7-2 with TRBJ2-7; 7 bases map to TRBD2. J was trimmed by 3 bases and V by 1 base; bases with no gene match: 6. CDR1 and CDR2 from the germline V gene are SGHTA and FQGNSA. The CDR3 is 15 amino acids. Here the CDR3 reads CASSLVSGRRYEQYF. The DNA of the CDR3 is TGTGCCAGCAGCTTAGTTAGCGGGCGGCGCTACGAGCAGTACTTC.

The chain combines TRBV11-3 with TRBJ2-1; no reliable D call. Trimming cost V 4 bases and J 4 bases, with 8 bases left between them. CDR3 length equals 13 residues. In germline, CDR1 is SGHNT, CDR2 YENEEA. CDR3 residues: CASSSGLYNEQFF. The CDR3 coding sequence is TGTGCCAGCAGCTCCGGGTTGTACAATGAGCAGTTCTTC.

V gene TRBV5-1 combines with J gene TRBJ1-3; maybe TRBD1 (5 bases). This CDR3 is built from 15 residues. Germline assignment: CDR1 SGHRS and CDR2 YFSETQ. V gave up 3 bases and J gave up 0 bases, with 10 bases separating them. The CDR3 nucleotides are TGCGCCAGCAGCTCCCAGGGTAACTCTGGAAACACCATATATTTT. This encodes CASSSQGNSGNTIYF.

The chain carries TRBV28 and TRBJ2-1; a weak D match, TRBD1 (6 bases). This CDR3 spans 15 amino acids. Germline V CDR1 and CDR2: MDHEN, SYDVKM. V was clipped by 5 bases and J by 7 bases, with 18 bases between them. The CDR3 here is CASSPSDRLLNEQFF. The CDR3 DNA sequence: TGTGCCAGCAGTCCCTCAGACAGGTTGTTGAATGAGCAGTTCTTC.

The chain is built from TRBV5-1 and TRBJ2-1, with 9 bases identical to TRBD1. The CDR3 has 17 residues. J gave up 6 bases and V 3 bases, and 13 bases lay outside the gene matches. The germline CDR1 and CDR2 sequences are SGHRS and YFSETQ. The CDR3 region has the DNA TGCGCCAGCAGCTCCAATTCTAGGACAGGGGTGGGCAATGAGCAGTTCTTC. Amino acid sequence: CASSSNSRTGVGNEQFF. The whole variable domain, remainder taken from reference TRBV5-1 and TRBJ2-1, is KAGVTQTPRYLIKTRGQQVTLSCSPISGHRSVSWYQQTPGQGLQFLFEYFSETQRNKGNFPGRFSGRQFSNSRSEMNVSTLELGDSALYLCASSSNSRTGVGNEQFFGPGTRLTVL.

This sequence joins TRBV27 and TRBJ2-5, with TRBD1 identical over 12 bases. V shed 3 bases and J 5 bases; nucleotides not matched to a gene: 7. This CDR3 is built from 16 residues. CDR1 and CDR2 from the germline V gene are MNHEY and SMNVEV (reference sequence). The CDR3 DNA reads as TGTGCCAGCAGTTTCAAGCCGGGACAGGGGGCCGAGACCCAGTACTTC. Its protein product is CASSFKPGQGAETQYF.

The chain combines TRBV7-9 with TRBJ2-4; maybe TRBD1 (7 bases). Germline lookup yields CDR1 SEHNR and CDR2 FQNEAQ (reference sequence). The CDR3 totals 16 residues. Trimming shortened V by 2 bases and J by 0 bases, and 11 bases separated the two germline ends. The CDR3 region has the DNA TGTGCCAGCAGCTTAAGACAGGGACTAGCCAAAAACATTCAGTACTTC. Residues: CASSLRQGLAKNIQYF.